The 9 T cell receptor beta chains given below trace back to one sample, sequenced in a study of prognosis after radiotherapy for stage I lung cancer. TCR beta CDR3 was amplified from genomic DNA by two-round multiplex PCR. Every TRBV and TRBJ gene had its own specific primer in first-round PCR. TCRdb re-called the multiplex PCR reads with MiXCR, one entry per CDR3 protein. The data hold 14,000 or so distinct CDR3 sequences, with approximately 33% observed a single time. The sequencing here drew on PBMCs, taken before or after stereotactic body radiation therapy (not recorded which). The receptors come from a donor of 50 years or more with non-small cell lung cancer.

The rearrangement links TRBV6-5 to TRBJ2-7, with 9 bases identical to TRBD2. The CDR3 extends over 14 amino acids. Germline V gene lookup returns CDR1 MNHEY and CDR2 SVGAGI. The CDR3 protein is CAGSYAGGGYEQYF. The CDR3 nucleotides read TGTGCAGGCAGTTATGCGGGAGGGGGCTACGAGCAGTACTTC.

This clonotype is deemed medium-sized. The genes are TRBV7-6 and TRBJ2-7; 10 positions agree with TRBD1. The CDR3 runs to 14 residues. In germline, CDR1 is SGHVS, CDR2 FNYEAQ. The V and J ends lost 5 bases and 2 bases, in that order; junction bases with no gene match: 3. This CDR3 is CASSPGQGTYEQYF. The CDR3 DNA reads as TGTGCCAGCAGCCCGGGACAGGGGACCTACGAGCAGTACTTC.

This clonotype is categorized as medium-sized. V gene TRBV6-1 combines with J gene TRBJ1-6, with TRBD1 as a possible D gene (6 bases). The ends were cut back, 3 bases at V and 14 bases at J, with 20 bases in the middle. This CDR3 is 15 amino acids long. Looked up from germline, CDR1 is MNHNS and CDR2 is SASEGT. The CDR3 loop reads CASSDLGGTILSLHF. The CDR3 nucleotides are TGTGCCAGCAGTGATTTAGGGGGGACGATATTGTCCCTCCACTTT.

This clonotype was seen repeatedly, ten times or more. The chain uses TRBV3-1 and TRBJ2-7; D ambiguous. The CDR3 loop spans 11 amino acids. Trimming stripped 1 base from V and 7 bases from J, with 5 bases between. Germline V gene sequence: CDR1 LGHDT, CDR2 YNNKEL (reference sequence). This chain's CDR3 is CASSQVSEQYF. DNA for the CDR3: TGTGCCAGCAGCCAAGTATCTGAGCAGTACTTC.

The rearrangement uses TRBV11-2 and TRBJ1-2; perhaps TRBD1 as D (6 bases). CDR1 and CDR2 from the germline V gene are SGHAT and FQNNGV. Trimming left V 5 bases short and J 8 bases short, with 15 bases between. The CDR3 length is 13 residues. Here the CDR3 reads CASSPGAQLGYTF. In DNA form, the CDR3 reads TGTGCCAGCAGCCCAGGGGCTCAACTCGGCTACACCTTC.

The J gene is TRBJ1-5, the V gene TRBV28, with D unclear. With 6 bases removed from V and 6 bases from J, the gap between germline ends came to 12 bases. The CDR3 sequence is 13 residues long. Germline CDR1 is MDHEN and CDR2 is SYDVKM. CDR3 in DNA: TGTGCCAGCAGCGGCGAGATTGGTCAGCCCCAGCATTTT. It encodes CASSGEIGQPQHF.

This clonotype rates as medium-sized. This sequence joins TRBV12-3 or TRBV12-4 and TRBJ2-7; D gene unclear. The CDR3 contains 15 residues. Trimming pared 5 bases from V and 0 bases from J, leaving 14 bases between. CDR3 in DNA: TGTGCCAGCAGTCCACACCTAGGTTTCTCCTACGAGCAGTACTTC. Protein: CASSPHLGFSYEQYF.

By frequency in the sample, this clonotype is medium-sized. V gene TRBV6-4 combines with J gene TRBJ2-1; 8 bases fit TRBD2. The length of the CDR3 is 17 residues. Germline CDR1 reads MRHNA; CDR2 reads SNTAGT. The V gene end was trimmed by 7 bases and the J gene end by 1 base; junction bases not matched to a gene: 12. For the CDR3, the DNA is TGTGCCAGCACCCCCGGGAGGGGAGCGGGTTCCTACAATGAGCAGTTCTTC. As protein: CASTPGRGAGSYNEQFF.

This clonotype was detected many times. V usage is TRBV28 and J usage is TRBJ1-1; D is ambiguous. Trimming stripped 6 bases from V and 3 bases from J, with 8 bases between. Germline V gives CDR1 MDHEN, CDR2 SYDVKM. The length of the CDR3 is 12 residues. This CDR3 is CASSGVYTEAFF. In DNA, the CDR3 is TGTGCCAGCAGCGGGGTTTACACTGAAGCTTTCTTT.